Listed below are T cell receptor beta chains from one sample, sequenced in a study of blood T cell repertoires in COVID-19. TCRdb keeps only in-frame clones here, not all; method: immunoSEQ multiplex PCR. The sample comprises 65,000 to 80,000 clones, almost 85% of which are singletons, and about a fifth rests with the top ten. Sequencing was performed on peripheral blood. The receptors derive from a human donor in a cohort sampled during active COVID-19. The CDR3 runs from the conserved cysteine through the conserved F or W. The D gene is left open where the match is weak. Clone size, where shown, is once, few, many, or a class for clones that have expanded.

TRBJ2-5,-,TRBD1,TRBV5-1,CASSLDGVRGRGETQYF,TGCGCCAGCAGCTTGGATGGTGTCAGGGGGCGTGGGGAGACCCAGTACTTC
TRBJ1-4,-,TRBD1,TRBV18,CASSPGTANEKLFF,TGTGCCAGCTCACCCGGGACAGCGAATGAAAAACTGTTTTTT
TRBJ2-5,-,-,TRBV20-1,CSASTTLTGEGETQYF,TGCAGTGCTAGTACCACCCTGACAGGGGAGGGGGAGACCCAGTACTTC
TRBJ1-4,few,-,TRBV11-3,CASSSLPNEKLFF,TGTGCCAGCAGCTCCCTTCCTAATGAAAAACTGTTTTTT
TRBJ2-5,-,-,TRBV18,CASSPRPDNQETQYF,TGTGCCAGCTCACCCCGACCAGACAATCAAGAGACCCAGTACTTC
TRBJ2-5,-,TRBD1,TRBV4-1,CASSKGHRGAYQETQYF,TGCGCCAGCAGCAAGGGCCACAGGGGCGCGTACCAAGAGACCCAGTACTTC
TRBJ2-4,-,TRBD1,TRBV19,CASSEDRKLTKNIQYF,TGTGCCAGTAGTGAGGACAGGAAACTCACCAAAAACATTCAGTACTTC
TRBJ1-4,-,-,TRBV27,CASSFGTTNEKLFF,TGTGCCAGCAGTTTCGGGACAACTAATGAAAAACTGTTTTTT
TRBJ2-7,few,-,TRBV5-4,CASSLDVRVGEQYF,TGTGCCAGCAGCTTGGATGTCAGGGTGGGCGAGCAGTACTTC
TRBJ1-1,-,-,TRBV5-5,CASSRYRSLNTEAFF,TGTGCCAGCAGCCGTTACAGGTCCTTGAACACTGAAGCTTTCTTT
TRBJ1-4,few,-,TRBV5-1,CASSLDRLSTNEKLFF,TGCGCCAGCAGCCTAGACCGACTATCAACTAATGAAAAACTGTTTTTT
TRBJ1-4,-,-,TRBV3-1/TRBV3-2,CASSQDGRVLRSNEKLFF,TGTGCCAGCAGCCAAGATGGGCGGGTCCTCCGGTCTAATGAAAAACTGTTTTTT
TRBJ2-5,-,-,TRBV21-1,CASSKRTSGNKETQYF,TGTGCCAGCAGCAAGAGGACTAGCGGAAACAAAGAGACCCAGTACTTC
TRBJ1-2,few,-,TRBV6-5,CASTLAAGYGYTF,TGTGCCAGCACCCTCGCGGCGGGATATGGCTACACCTTC